One and the same sample provided the 20 T cell receptor beta chains below, sequenced in a study of technical replicates of blood from several donors. Assay: immunoSEQ multiplex PCR; the TCRdb copy retains only in-frame clones and omits some. Of tens of thousands of clones listed, roughly nine tenths are singletons. Sequenced input: T cells isolated from PBMCs. The receptors stem from a human donor in good health.

The chain has TRBV28 and TRBJ1-5; D is undetermined. Trimming stripped 5 bases from V and 4 bases from J, with 6 bases between. Germline CDR1 is MDHEN and CDR2 is SYDVKM. This CDR3 is built from 12 residues. CDR3 residues: CASSLVNQPQHF. The CDR3 DNA reads TGTGCCAGCAGTCTTGTAAATCAGCCCCAGCATTTT.

This chain joins TRBV2 and TRBJ1-2, with D possibly matching TRBD1 (5 bases). The CDR3 is 14 amino acids. Germline V gene data show CDR1 as SNHLY and CDR2 as FYNNEI. Between the trimmed V and J ends, which lost 3 bases and 2 bases, there was a span of 10 bases. The CDR3 bases are TGTGCCAGCAGTGATGGCGCAGGGAACTATGGCTACACCTTC. It encodes CASSDGAGNYGYTF.

V usage is TRBV11-2 and J usage is TRBJ2-3; D call uncertain. The length of the CDR3 is 19 residues. Germline loops: CDR1 SGHAT, CDR2 FQNNGV. Trimming took 1 base from V and 2 from J, leaving 22 bases between them. The CDR3 nucleotides are TGTGCCAGCAGCTTAGGTTTACCCCGGGTACGAGCAGCCACAGATACGCAGTATTTT. It is translated as CASSLGLPRVRAATDTQYF.

This chain connects TRBV29-1 to TRBJ2-7; TRBD1 might be the D (6 bases). Germline V gene data show CDR1 as SQVTM and CDR2 as ANQGSEA. The ends were cut back, 6 bases at V and 4 bases at J, with 10 bases in the middle. The CDR3 covers 11 residues. This CDR3 reads CSVNTGYEQYF. CDR3 nucleotide sequence: TGCAGCGTAAATACAGGGTACGAGCAGTACTTC.

The chain uses TRBV18 and TRBJ1-2; D unresolved. Trimming shortened V by 3 bases and J by 4 bases, and 15 bases separated the two germline ends. The CDR3 has 15 residues. Germline V gene lookup returns CDR1 KGHSH and CDR2 LQKENI. CDR3 sequence: CASSPTSEFGYGYTF. CDR3 in DNA: TGTGCCAGCTCACCTACAAGTGAATTTGGCTATGGCTACACCTTC.

V gene TRBV2 combines with J gene TRBJ2-3, with 7 nucleotides matching TRBD1. This CDR3 comprises 15 residues. The germline CDR1 and CDR2 sequences are SNHLY and FYNNEI. V trimming: 6 bases; J trimming: 2 bases; junction bases outside the gene matches: 8. CDR3 bases: TGTGCCAGCAGAGAACAGGGGATCCTCACAGATACGCAGTATTTT. Its protein is CASREQGILTDTQYF.

The rearrangement uses TRBV7-9 and TRBJ2-3; D remains unclear. This CDR3 region has 12 residues. The ends were cut back, 4 bases at V and 2 bases at J, with 4 bases in the middle. The V gene's germline CDR1 is SEHNR and CDR2 FQNEAQ (reference sequence). The CDR3 loop reads CASSSNTDTQYF. In DNA, the CDR3 is TGTGCCAGCAGCTCCAACACAGATACGCAGTATTTT.

The chain recombines TRBV4-1 with TRBJ2-1, with 11 bases that match TRBD2. Germline CDR1 MGHRA, CDR2 YSYEKL. Losses at the gene ends were 1 base for V and 3 bases for J; bases not matched to a gene: 2. The CDR3 is made up of 16 amino acids. CDR3 DNA sequence: TGCGCCAGCAGCCAAGCTGGGACTAGCGGCTACAATGAGCAGTTCTTC. As protein: CASSQAGTSGYNEQFF.

The chain has TRBV10-1 and TRBJ2-7; 10 bases are a match to TRBD1. The V and J ends lost 5 bases and 5 bases, in that order; junction bases with no gene match: 12. Germline loops: CDR1 WNHNN, CDR2 SYGVQD (reference sequence). CDR3 size: 16 residues. CDR3: CASSLLSGQGKNEQYF. CDR3 sequence (DNA): TGCGCCAGCAGTCTCCTTTCGGGACAGGGGAAAAACGAGCAGTACTTC.

The chain uses TRBV7-6 and TRBJ1-1; 9 nucleotides agree with TRBD1. The germline V gene encodes CDR1 SGHVS and CDR2 FNYEAQ. With V trimmed by 5 bases and J by 0 bases, 10 bases remained unmatched. CDR3 length: 17 amino acids. The CDR3 reads CASSQPGQGFMNTEAFF. The CDR3 nucleotides are TGTGCCAGCAGCCAACCGGGACAGGGCTTCATGAACACTGAAGCTTTCTTT.

The rearrangement joins TRBV28 to TRBJ1-2, with unresolved D. V was cut by 5 bases and J by 6 bases, with 16 bases left in between. The CDR3 covers 14 residues. The V gene's germline CDR1 is MDHEN and CDR2 SYDVKM. CDR3 protein: CASSPWSARDGYTF. The CDR3 nucleotides read TGTGCCAGCAGTCCCTGGAGTGCGCGAGATGGCTACACCTTC.

The genes are TRBV7-3 and TRBJ2-3; possible D gene TRBD2, 6 bases. Looked up from germline, CDR1 is SGHTA and CDR2 is FQGTGA. The CDR3 contains 16 residues. The germline V and J ends were trimmed by 2 bases and 1 base, with 13 bases remaining between them. CDR3 region: CASSLLRGSGTDTQYF. The CDR3 DNA follows: TGTGCCAGCAGCTTACTTCGGGGGTCGGGCACAGATACGCAGTATTTT.

The genes are TRBV5-8 and TRBJ2-1, with 13 bases identical to TRBD2. This CDR3 has 19 amino acids. Trimming took 2 bases from V and 7 from J; bases not matched to a gene: 15. Per the germline V gene, CDR1 is SGHTS and CDR2 is YDEGEE. The CDR3 nucleotides are TGTGCCAGCAGCTTTGCGGGACTTTCGACGGGACTAGCGGGGAATGAGCAGTTCTTC. Translation gives CASSFAGLSTGLAGNEQFF.

The J gene is TRBJ1-1, the V gene TRBV4-3; 8 positions agree with TRBD1. This CDR3 is built from 18 residues. V shed 0 bases, J shed 4 bases, and the junction held 13 bases outside the gene matches. Germline assignment: CDR1 LGHNA and CDR2 YSLEER. CDR3 loop: CASSQELQGVEVGTEAFF. The CDR3 nucleotides read TGCGCCAGCAGCCAAGAACTACAGGGGGTTGAGGTGGGCACTGAAGCTTTCTTT.

This clone was detected once. The J gene is TRBJ2-1, the V gene TRBV7-9; 8 bases align to TRBD1. This CDR3 has 16 residues. From germline, CDR1 is SEHNR and CDR2 FQNEAQ (reference sequence). J was trimmed by 7 bases and V by 5 bases; bases with no gene match: 13. CDR3 sequence: CASSATGQGARNEQFF. DNA for the CDR3: TGTGCCAGCAGCGCCACTGGGCAGGGGGCGAGAAATGAGCAGTTCTTC.

J is TRBJ2-1 and V is TRBV11-3, with D unresolved. The CDR3 sequence is 15 residues long. Between the trimmed V and J ends, which lost 1 base and 0 bases, there was a span of 7 bases. CDR1 and CDR2 (germline): SGHNT, YENEEA. The CDR3 spells CASSLASSSYNEQFF. The CDR3, as DNA: TGTGCCAGCAGCTTAGCGTCTTCCTCCTACAATGAGCAGTTCTTC.

This chain joins TRBV9 and TRBJ1-5, with 7 bases matching TRBD1. The junction had 3 bases not matched to a gene; V was cut back by 4 bases and J by 2 bases. CDR3 size: 14 residues. The V gene's germline CDR1 is SGDLS and CDR2 YYNGEE. The CDR3 coding sequence is TGTGCCAGCAGCCCAGGACAGGGCAATCAGCCCCAGCATTTT. Protein: CASSPGQGNQPQHF. Together with reference TRBV9 and TRBJ1-5, the CDR3 gives the full variable domain: DSGVTQTPKHLITATGQRVTLRCSPRSGDLSVYWYQQSLDQGLQFLIQYYNGEERAKGNILERFSAQQFPDLHSELNLSSLELGDSALYFCASSPGQGNQPQHFGDGTRLSIL.

The J gene is TRBJ1-2, the V gene TRBV7-8; the D gene is possibly TRBD1 (6 bases). Germline V lookup: CDR1 SGHVS, CDR2 FQNEAQ. This CDR3 is 14 amino acids long. V was pared by 4 bases and J by 7 bases, with 16 bases between. CDR3 loop: CASSSIGQRRGYTF. For the CDR3, the DNA is TGTGCCAGCAGCTCCATAGGACAGCGCCGTGGCTACACCTTC.

This sequence joins TRBV29-1 and TRBJ2-3; weak D call: TRBD1 (7 bases). With 6 bases removed from V and 6 bases from J, the gap between germline ends came to 22 bases. The CDR3 runs to 15 residues. The V gene's germline CDR1 is SQVTM and CDR2 ANQGSEA. The DNA of the CDR3 is TGCAGCGTCAGGCGGGCAGGGGGAGGCTTCGATACGCAGTATTTT. Protein product: CSVRRAGGGFDTQYF.

V usage is TRBV30 and J usage is TRBJ2-1, with 13 nucleotides matching TRBD2. The CDR3 loop spans 16 amino acids. Germline CDR1 GTSNPN, CDR2 SVGIG (reference sequence). Trimming took 2 bases from V and 8 from J; bases not matched to a gene: 9. CDR3 amino acids: CAWSPSWTSGRYEQFF. The CDR3 nucleotides read TGTGCCTGGAGTCCTTCTTGGACTAGCGGGAGATATGAGCAGTTCTTC.